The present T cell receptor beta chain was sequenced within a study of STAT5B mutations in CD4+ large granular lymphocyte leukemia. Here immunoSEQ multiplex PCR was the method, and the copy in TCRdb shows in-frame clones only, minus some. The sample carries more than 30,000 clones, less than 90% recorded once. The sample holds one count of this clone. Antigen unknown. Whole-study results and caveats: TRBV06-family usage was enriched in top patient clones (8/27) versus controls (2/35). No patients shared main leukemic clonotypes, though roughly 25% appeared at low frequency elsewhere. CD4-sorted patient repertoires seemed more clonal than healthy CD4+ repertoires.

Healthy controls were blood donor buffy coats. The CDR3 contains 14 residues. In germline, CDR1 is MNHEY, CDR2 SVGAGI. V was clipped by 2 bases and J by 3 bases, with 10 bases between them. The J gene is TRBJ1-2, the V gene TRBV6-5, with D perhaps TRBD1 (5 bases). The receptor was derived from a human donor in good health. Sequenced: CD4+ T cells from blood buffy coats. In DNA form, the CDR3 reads TGTGCCAGCAGTTACGCCGGGGGGTACTATGGCTACACCTTC. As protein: CASSYAGGYYGYTF.